The rows below give T cell receptor beta chains drawn from one sample of a study of T cell changes during pregnancy in multiple sclerosis. Data came from immunoSEQ multiplex PCR; TCRdb stores just in-frame clones and leaves some out. The repertoire holds roughly 110,000 clones, with about 89% as singletons. The sample was peripheral blood, taken before pregnancy. Every receptor here comes from a female donor with multiple sclerosis, enrolled in a pregnancy study. Each CDR3 is given with its conserved first and last residue. A D gene is named only where the DNA matches it firmly. Only part of the rows carry a size: once, few, many, or a class if the clone is expanded.

>TRBV19|-|TRBD1|15|TRBJ1-6
TGTGCCAGTAGTATGTCTGGACAGGGGAATTCACCCCTCCACTTT
CASSMSGQGNSPLHF
>TRBV19|-|TRBD2|13|TRBJ2-1
TGTGCCAGTAGTGCGACTAGCGACAATGAGCAGTTCTTC
CASSATSDNEQFF
>TRBV13|-|TRBD1|16|TRBJ2-5
TGTGCCAGCAGCCTAACAAACAGGGGGCGTCAAGAGACCCAGTACTTC
CASSLTNRGRQETQYF
>TRBV7-7|-|-|15|TRBJ1-3
TGTGCTAGCAGCCCATCCGCGGGGGCTGGAAACACCATATATTTT
CASSPSAGAGNTIYF
>TRBV10-1|-|TRBD1|17|TRBJ1-5
TGCGCCAGCAGTGAGACAGGGGTCCGACTTTACAATCAGCCCCAGCATTTT
CASSETGVRLYNQPQHF
>TRBV7-2|-|TRBD2|17|TRBJ2-7
TGTGCCAGCAGCTTAGATCTTAGCGGGACCAGCTCCTACGAGCAGTACTTC
CASSLDLSGTSSYEQYF
>TRBV6-1|once|-|12|TRBJ1-1
TGTGCCAGCAGTGAACTGGGGGCGGGAGCTTTCTTT
CASSELGAGAFF
>TRBV7-9|-|TRBD1|14|TRBJ1-2
TGTGCCAGCAGCTTGCGGGACAGGATCTATGGCTACACCTTC
CASSLRDRIYGYTF
>TRBV21-1|-|-|12|TRBJ1-1
TGTGCCAGCAGCAGGGGGGACACTGAAGCTTTCTTT
CASSRGDTEAFF
>TRBV19|once|-|13|TRBJ2-7
TGTGCCAGCAGACAGACCAAGACCTACGAGCAGTACTTC
CASRQTKTYEQYF
>TRBV5-4|-|TRBD1|16|TRBJ1-1
TGTGCCAGCAGCCCAATTCCCCGGGACAGGAACACTGAAGCTTTCTTT
CASSPIPRDRNTEAFF
>TRBV30|-|-|16|TRBJ2-2
TGTGCCTGGAGTGTTGTTCGAACAGCGAACACCGGGGAGCTGTTTTTT
CAWSVVRTANTGELFF
>TRBV14|once|TRBD2|15|TRBJ2-1
TGTGCCAGCAGTCAAGGGACTAGCGGGTACAATGAGCAGTTCTTC
CASSQGTSGYNEQFF
>TRBV29-1|-|-|12|TRBJ1-1
TGCAGCGCCAGAGCGGGGGCTACTGAAGCTTTCTTT
CSARAGATEAFF
>TRBV4-2|once|-|15|TRBJ1-4
TGTGCCAGCAGCCATCCCCAGGGGACTAATGAAAAACTGTTTTTT
CASSHPQGTNEKLFF
>TRBV6-5|-|-|16|TRBJ1-2
TGTGCCAGCAGTTACTCGGGTGCGGGGGCCACCCATGGCTACACCTTC
CASSYSGAGATHGYTF
>TRBV2|-|TRBD1|15|TRBJ1-5
TGTGCCAGCAGTAAAGACAGGGGATACAATCAGCCCCAGCATTTT
CASSKDRGYNQPQHF
>TRBV5-5|-|TRBD1|19|TRBJ1-1
TGTGCCAGCAGCTTGGTCCGTGGACAGGGCCAGTTTTTAGTTCCTGAAGCTTTCTTT
CASSLVRGQGQFLVPEAFF
>TRBV2|-|TRBD1|14|TRBJ1-2
TGTGCCAGCAGGAGCCGGGACAGTAACTATGGCTACACCTTC
CASRSRDSNYGYTF
>TRBV6-1|-|-|14|TRBJ2-1
TGTGCCAGCACGGGTAGCGGCCCCTACAATGAGCAGTTCTTC
CASTGSGPYNEQFF
>TRBV21-1|-|-|14|TRBJ1-2
TGTGCCAGCAGCCCAGGGGGACAGGGGGCCGGCTACACCTTC
CASSPGGQGAGYTF
>TRBV5-1|-|TRBD2|15|TRBJ2-1
TGCGCCAGCAGCTTGACTAGCGGGGGTTACAATGAGCAGTTCTTC
CASSLTSGGYNEQFF
>TRBV7-9|-|TRBD2|15|TRBJ2-1
TGTGCCAGCACCCCTGGACTAGCGGGAGTCAATGAGCAGTTCTTC
CASTPGLAGVNEQFF
>TRBV29-1|-|-|14|TRBJ2-1
TGCAGCGTTGAAGTGTATACTAGTAGCAGCGAGCAGTTCTTC
CSVEVYTSSSEQFF
>TRBV9|once|-|15|TRBJ1-5
TGTGCCAGCAGCGTAGAAGGGTCAGGGAATCAGCCCCAGCATTTT
CASSVEGSGNQPQHF
>TRBV29-1|-|-|11|TRBJ2-1
TGCAGCGTTCGAAGGGGGAATGAGCAGTTCTTC
CSVRRGNEQFF
>TRBV10-3|-|TRBD2|15|TRBJ2-3
TGTGCCATCACTGCCGGGGGCGGGGGGTCAGATACGCAGTATTTT
CAITAGGGGSDTQYF
>TRBV7-6|-|TRBD2|16|TRBJ2-3
TGTGCCAGCAGCTTAGTAGGTAGCGGGGGCGGAGATACGCAGTATTTT
CASSLVGSGGGDTQYF
>TRBV15|-|TRBD1|16|TRBJ1-5
TGTGCCACCAGCAGAGTACAGGGGACGGGCAATCAGCCCCAGCATTTT
CATSRVQGTGNQPQHF
>TRBV7-8|-|-|14|TRBJ1-1
TGTGCCAGCAGCTTATCGCAGTTGAACACTGAAGCTTTCTTT
CASSLSQLNTEAFF
>TRBV5-6|few|-|14|TRBJ1-5
TGTGCCAGCAGCTTCGGTGGCACAGATCAGCCCCAGCATTTT
CASSFGGTDQPQHF
>TRBV5-4|-|TRBD1|15|TRBJ1-1
TGTGCCAGCAGCTTACAGGGGGCACGGAACACTGAAGCTTTCTTT
CASSLQGARNTEAFF
>TRBV2|-|-|14|TRBJ2-3
TGTGCCAGCAGTTACGATGGGGCCCCAGATACGCAGTATTTT
CASSYDGAPDTQYF
>TRBV12-5|-|-|15|TRBJ2-1
TGTGCTAGTGGTTTTCGGTTACAGGGATCCAATGAGCAGTTCTTC
CASGFRLQGSNEQFF
>TRBV9|once|-|14|TRBJ2-3
TGTGCCAGCACCCCTTCCGGGTTCACAGATACGCAGTATTTT
CASTPSGFTDTQYF
>TRBV4-1|-|-|16|TRBJ2-1
TGCGCCAGCAGCCCCGAGTCGGGGAAAAGTAACGATGAGCAGTTCTTC
CASSPESGKSNDEQFF
>TRBV10-3|-|-|16|TRBJ2-3
TGTGCCATCAAAGGGGCGAGACAGGCGGATCCAGATACGCAGTATTTT
CAIKGARQADPDTQYF
>TRBV28|-|-|14|TRBJ1-5
TGTGCCACCGAGCATACAGAGACCGATCAGCCCCAGCATTTT
CATEHTETDQPQHF
>TRBV5-5|-|-|15|TRBJ2-5
TGTGCCAGCAGCTGGGCAGGGCCAAGGGGAGAGACCCAGTACTTC
CASSWAGPRGETQYF
>TRBV2|-|-|13|TRBJ2-7
TGTGCCAGCAGAAGGGGTAGTGTTCACGAGCAGTACTTC
CASRRGSVHEQYF
>TRBV7-2|-|TRBD1|14|TRBJ2-7
TGTGCCAGCAGCTCCGGGACAGAGACCTACGAGCAGTACTTC
CASSSGTETYEQYF
>TRBV7-2|-|-|17|TRBJ1-3
TGTGCCAGCAGCTTAGGCGGGGGGTTCCCCTCTGGAAACACCATATATTTT
CASSLGGGFPSGNTIYF
>TRBV29-1|-|TRBD1|14|TRBJ2-7
TGCAGCGTGACACGACGGGGACAGCCCTCCGAGCAGTACTTC
CSVTRRGQPSEQYF
>TRBV28|-|-|15|TRBJ2-2
TGTGCCAGCAGTCTGGGGGCCCTCGGGAGGGGGGAGCTGTTTTTT
CASSLGALGRGELFF